Below, 5 T cell receptor beta chains from the same sample are listed, as sequenced in a study of shared clonotypes between healthy human individuals. Measured with immunoSEQ multiplex PCR; TCRdb has only the in-frame clones, and not every one. This repertoire shows some 360,000 clones, about 70% found once; its top ten account for more than 9%. Sequenced material: memory CD4+ T cells sorted from blood. The subset: CD45RA-negative fraction. The receptors here all came from a man aged 25-45 years in good health.

The chain is built from TRBV6-1 and TRBJ2-5; 9 bases are shared with TRBD2. Germline assignment: CDR1 MNHNS and CDR2 SASEGT. The CDR3 runs to 18 residues. V lost 1 base and J lost 4; bases outside the gene matches: 13. CDR3 nucleotides: TGTGCCAGCAGTGAAGTTGGCGGGAGGGCCGGGGGAAGAGAGACCCAGTACTTC. This translates into CASSEVGGRAGGRETQYF.

The rearrangement uses TRBV7-9 and TRBJ1-2, with TRBD1 identical over 10 bases. This CDR3 spans 19 amino acids. Germline CDR1 is SEHNR and CDR2 is FQNEAQ (reference sequence). With 4 bases clipped from V and 12 bases from J, the junction kept 26 bases outside the gene matches. The CDR3 DNA is TGTGCCAGCAGCTCACTCCGGGGGGACAGGGGCGACACTGCGATCGGCCACACCTTC. Its protein product is CASSSLRGDRGDTAIGHTF.

This chain uses TRBV6-1 with TRBJ1-1, with D tentatively TRBD1 (6 bases). Trimming stripped 6 bases from V and 4 bases from J, with 18 bases between. Germline-derived CDR1 and CDR2 are MNHNS and SASEGT. The CDR3 is made up of 15 amino acids. CDR3 bases: TGTGCCAGCAGCCAACAGGGATCGGCGAGCACTGAAGCTTTCTTT. Its translation: CASSQQGSASTEAFF.

CDR3 coding DNA: TGTGCCAGTTTAGGTGGGGCTTACAATGAGCAGTTCTTC. Amino acid sequence: CASLGGAYNEQFF. V and J are TRBV5-8 and TRBJ2-1, with a weak D call TRBD1 (5 bases). This CDR3 region has 13 residues. From germline, CDR1 is SGHTS and CDR2 YDEGEE. The V gene lost 8 bases and the J gene lost 4 bases, with 13 bases spanning the gap.

The chain joins TRBV12-2 to TRBJ2-5; the table's D call, TRBD2, has no DNA check behind it. TRBV12-2 is an annotated pseudogene. This CDR3 contains 16 residues. As DNA, the CDR3 is TGTGCAAGTCGCTTAGGACTAGCGGGCCTCCAAGAGACCCAGTACTTC. Protein sequence: CASRLGLAGLQETQYF.